This TCR beta chain derives from a study of T-cell memory formation after mild COVID-19. Libraries for TCRalpha and TCRbeta carried sample barcodes and unique molecular identifiers via 5'RACE. From the 5' RACE reads, TCRdb called clonotypes with MiXCR, one entry per CDR3 protein. The data show some 150,000 distinct CDR3 sequences, 20% to 25% seen once. Notes on the study in general: Second-wave clones that peaked on day 37 lacked confirmed SARS-CoV-2 specificity. Several responding clones turned up in pre-infection memory, indicating that cross-reactive memory may have taken part. Most CD4+ clones that shrank were in CM and EM, while CD8+ ones turned up in EMRA.

On this clonotype: The antigen is unknown.

CDR1 and CDR2 (germline): SGDLS, YYNGEE. V was clipped by 0 bases and J by 5 bases, with 17 bases between them. This CDR3 is built from 16 residues. The sequence came from an adult woman who had mild COVID-19 (a few samples of this study predate the infection). Cell type and time point are not known. Sample: PBMCs or a T cell subset sorted from them (not recorded which). The chain employs TRBV9 and TRBJ2-5, with D perhaps TRBD1 (6 bases). The chain's CDR3 is CASSVGDTGLVETQYF. The CDR3 DNA follows: TGTGCCAGCAGCGTAGGAGACACAGGGCTGGTGGAGACCCAGTACTTC.